This TCR beta chain was sequenced during a study of cytotoxic CD8 clonotypes in ibrutinib-treated CLL. The wider study: Ten to eleven relapsed/refractory, approximately 15 treatment-naive; around 18 IGHV unmutated.

V was pared by 1 base and J by 2 bases, with 11 bases between. Germline-derived CDR1 and CDR2 are MGHRA and YSYEKL. This CDR3 has 15 amino acids. Using immunoSEQ multiplex PCR, the repertoire was profiled, and TCRdb retains in-frame clones only, with some absent. The data show some 25,000 clones, around two thirds seen once. This sequence joins TRBV4-1 and TRBJ2-5; D gene ambiguous. The sequenced sample was PBMCs, obtained at disease progression, from a patient treated with ibrutinib. This clonotype was sampled from a human donor with chronic lymphocytic leukemia. The CDR3 here is CASSQGTLGQETQYF. As DNA, the CDR3 is TGCGCCAGCAGCCAAGGCACCCTAGGACAAGAGACCCAGTACTTC.